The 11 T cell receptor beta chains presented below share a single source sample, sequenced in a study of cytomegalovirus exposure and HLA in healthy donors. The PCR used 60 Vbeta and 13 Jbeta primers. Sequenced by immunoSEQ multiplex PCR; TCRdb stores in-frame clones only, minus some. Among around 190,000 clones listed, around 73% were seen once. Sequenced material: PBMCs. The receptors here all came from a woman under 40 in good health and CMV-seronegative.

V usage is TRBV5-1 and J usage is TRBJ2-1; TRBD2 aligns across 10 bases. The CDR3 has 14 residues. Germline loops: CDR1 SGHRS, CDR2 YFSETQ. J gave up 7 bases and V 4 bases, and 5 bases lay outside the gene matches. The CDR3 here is CASSPGLAANEQFF. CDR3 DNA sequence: TGCGCCAGCAGCCCTGGACTAGCGGCGAATGAGCAGTTCTTC.

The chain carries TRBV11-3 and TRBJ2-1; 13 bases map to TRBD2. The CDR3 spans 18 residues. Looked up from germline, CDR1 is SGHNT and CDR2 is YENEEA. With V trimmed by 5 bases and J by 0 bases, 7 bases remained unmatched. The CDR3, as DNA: TGTGCCAGCAGCCTGGGACTAGCGGGGAGCAGCTCCTACAATGAGCAGTTCTTC. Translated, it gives CASSLGLAGSSSYNEQFF.

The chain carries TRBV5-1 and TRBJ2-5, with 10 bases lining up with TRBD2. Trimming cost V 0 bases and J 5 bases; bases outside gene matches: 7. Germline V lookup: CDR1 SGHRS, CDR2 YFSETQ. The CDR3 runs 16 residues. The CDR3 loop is CASSLVTLAGAETQYF. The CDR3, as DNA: TGCGCCAGCAGCTTGGTAACGCTAGCGGGAGCGGAGACCCAGTACTTC.

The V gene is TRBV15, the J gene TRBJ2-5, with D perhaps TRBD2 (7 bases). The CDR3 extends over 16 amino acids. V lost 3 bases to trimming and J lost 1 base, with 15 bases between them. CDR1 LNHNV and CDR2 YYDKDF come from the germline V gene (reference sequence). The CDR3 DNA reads TGTGCCACCAGCAGGGGAGAGGGGGGGCTCCAAGAGACCCAGTACTTC. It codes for CATSRGEGGLQETQYF. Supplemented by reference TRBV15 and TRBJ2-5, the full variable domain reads DAMVIQNPRYQVTQFGKPVTLSCSQTLNHNVMYWYQQKSSQAPKLLFHYYDKDFNNEADTPDNFQSRRPNTSFCFLDIRSPGLGDTAMYLCATSRGEGGLQETQYFGPGTRLLVL.

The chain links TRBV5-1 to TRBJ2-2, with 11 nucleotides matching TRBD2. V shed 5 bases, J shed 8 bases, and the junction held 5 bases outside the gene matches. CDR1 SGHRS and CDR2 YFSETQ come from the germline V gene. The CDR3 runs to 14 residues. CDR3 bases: TGCGCCAGCAGACGGACTAGCGGGTCGGGGGAGCTGTTTTTT. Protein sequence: CASRRTSGSGELFF.

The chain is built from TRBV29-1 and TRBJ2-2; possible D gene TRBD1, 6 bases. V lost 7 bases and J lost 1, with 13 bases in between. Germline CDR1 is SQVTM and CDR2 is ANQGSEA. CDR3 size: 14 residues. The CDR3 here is CSASRGWNTGELFF. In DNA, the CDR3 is TGCAGCGCCTCCAGGGGTTGGAACACCGGGGAGCTGTTTTTT.

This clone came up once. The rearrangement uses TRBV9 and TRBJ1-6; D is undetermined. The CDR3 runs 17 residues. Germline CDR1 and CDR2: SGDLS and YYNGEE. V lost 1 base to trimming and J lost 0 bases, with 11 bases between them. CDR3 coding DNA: TGTGCCAGCAGCGTATCCGGGGTGAGCTCCTATAATTCACCCCTCCACTTT. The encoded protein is CASSVSGVSSYNSPLHF.

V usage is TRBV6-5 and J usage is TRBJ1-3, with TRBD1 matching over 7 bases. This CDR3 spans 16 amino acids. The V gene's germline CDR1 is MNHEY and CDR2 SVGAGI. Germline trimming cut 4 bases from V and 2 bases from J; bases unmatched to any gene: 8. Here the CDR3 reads CASSSTGDGAGNTIYF. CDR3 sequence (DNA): TGTGCCAGCAGTTCTACAGGGGATGGGGCTGGAAACACCATATATTTT.

The CDR3 sequence: CASSYPTAAIGVNTEAFF. The CDR3 DNA sequence: TGTGCCAGCAGTTATCCGACAGCAGCGATTGGAGTGAACACTGAAGCTTTCTTT. The chain has TRBV6-9 and TRBJ1-1; a weak D match, TRBD1 (5 bases). Trimming removed 2 bases from V and 0 bases from J, with 19 bases in between. Germline CDR1 and CDR2: MNHGY and SVAAGI. The CDR3 has 18 residues.

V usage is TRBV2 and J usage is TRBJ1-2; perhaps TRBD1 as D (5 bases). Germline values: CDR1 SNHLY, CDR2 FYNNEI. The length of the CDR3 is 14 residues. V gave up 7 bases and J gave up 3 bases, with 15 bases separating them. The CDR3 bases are TGTGCCAGCAAAACAGAGTGGGGGGACTATGGCTACACCTTC. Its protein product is CASKTEWGDYGYTF.

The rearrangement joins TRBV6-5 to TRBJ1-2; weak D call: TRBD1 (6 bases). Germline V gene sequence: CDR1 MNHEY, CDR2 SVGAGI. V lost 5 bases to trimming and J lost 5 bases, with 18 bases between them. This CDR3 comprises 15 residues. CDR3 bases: TGTGCCAGCAGTCCCAAGGTGGGGGCGAGGTATGGCTACACCTTC. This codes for CASSPKVGARYGYTF.